This T cell receptor (beta chain) was recovered during a study of T-cell reconstitution after alpha-beta-depleted transplantation in children. Unique molecular identifiers were used in preparing the TCRbeta library. One entry per CDR3 protein, called by TCRdb with MiXCR from the PCR reads. The sample holds hundreds of thousands of distinct CDR3 sequences; more than 10% are singletons and the top ten take over 3.5%. CDR3 length equals 16 residues. Trimming took off 0 bases at V and 1 base at J, with 13 bases between the two ends. CDR1 is SGHRS and CDR2 is YFSETQ in the germline V gene. This clonotype was counted a few times.

The sequenced sample was PBMCs, obtained from the stem cell graft. The receptor comes from a human donor who donated a stem cell graft to a child with Fanconi anemia. The chain employs TRBV5-1 and TRBJ1-1; D might be TRBD1 (5 bases). In DNA form, the CDR3 reads TGCGCCAGCAGCTTGGTCTCCGGCAGGGCGAACACTGAAGCTTTCTTT. Its translation: CASSLVSGRANTEAFF.